This TCR beta chain is drawn from a study of T-cell reconstitution after alpha-beta-depleted transplantation in children. This clonotype was counted only a few times. What it binds is not known. Broader study findings: Where alpha-beta T cells came from about two months after transplant was reportedly several hundred expanded graft clones.

Unique molecular identifiers tagged the TCRbeta library. In TCRdb, the PCR reads were re-called with MiXCR into one record per CDR3 protein. There are 55,000 to 65,000 distinct CDR3 sequences in the sample; roughly 45% occur only once, and 95% to 98% lies in the top ten. The CDR3 extends over 21 amino acids. The specimen was PBMCs, mostly from graft donor cells, collected 360 days after TCRalphabeta/CD19-depleted stem cell transplant. The V call is TRBV21-1, the J call TRBJ2-1; the D segment call TRBD2 is taken from the table without a DNA check. TRBV21-1 is shown as a pseudogene. This TCR came from a male patient younger than 18 who had a stem cell transplant for acute lymphoblastic leukemia, so the T cells may come from the graft donor. CDR3 amino acids: CASSKIPGIPVSGLAGYEQFF. The CDR3 coding sequence is TGTGCCAGCAGCAAAATACCGGGGATCCCTGTCTCCGGACTAGCGGGTTATGAGCAGTTCTTC.